This T cell receptor beta chain is drawn from a study of persistence of HIV-infected CD4 T cells. Nonspecific anti-CD3/anti-CD28 bead stimulation represents the broad CD4+ T cell repertoire. Sorting of responding CD4+ T cells relied on upregulated CD40 ligand together with CD69. Stimulated PBMCs had first been depleted of CD8+ T cells. Trimming took 7 bases from V and 2 from J, leaving 10 bases between them. From germline, CDR1 is KGHDR and CDR2 SFDVKD. CDR3 length: 14 residues. General observations from the study: Within sorted populations, more oligoclonal TCRs accompanied more oligoclonal proviruses.

The immunoSEQ assay was version 4, run in survey mode. Sequencing was performed with immunoSEQ multiplex PCR; in TCRdb, only in-frame clones are kept and a portion is missing. The sample shows around 47,000 clones, roughly nine tenths of them seen only once. The sample holds one count of this clone. Its antigen is still unknown. The chain links TRBV24-1 to TRBJ2-2, with D possibly matching TRBD1 (6 bases). The receptor's source is an adult man with HIV who was CMV-seropositive. The specimen comprised CD4+ T cells sorted from PBMCs after roughly 18-hour stimulation, sampled from a patient who received antiretroviral therapy. This CDR3 reads CATRRGQNTGELFF. In DNA, the CDR3 is TGTGCCACCAGGAGGGGACAAAACACCGGGGAGCTGTTTTTT.